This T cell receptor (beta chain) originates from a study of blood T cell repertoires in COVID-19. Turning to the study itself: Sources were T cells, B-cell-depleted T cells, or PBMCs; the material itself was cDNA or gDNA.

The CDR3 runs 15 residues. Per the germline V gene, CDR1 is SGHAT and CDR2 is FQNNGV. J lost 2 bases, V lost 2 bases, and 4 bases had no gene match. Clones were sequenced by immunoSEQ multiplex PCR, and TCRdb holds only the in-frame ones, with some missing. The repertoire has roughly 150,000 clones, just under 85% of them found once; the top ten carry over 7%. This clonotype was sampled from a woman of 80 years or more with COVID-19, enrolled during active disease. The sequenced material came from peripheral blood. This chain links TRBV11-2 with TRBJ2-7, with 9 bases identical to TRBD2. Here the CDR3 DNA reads TGTGCCAGCAGCTTAAGAGCGGGGGGCGCCTACGAGCAGTACTTC. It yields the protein CASSLRAGGAYEQYF.